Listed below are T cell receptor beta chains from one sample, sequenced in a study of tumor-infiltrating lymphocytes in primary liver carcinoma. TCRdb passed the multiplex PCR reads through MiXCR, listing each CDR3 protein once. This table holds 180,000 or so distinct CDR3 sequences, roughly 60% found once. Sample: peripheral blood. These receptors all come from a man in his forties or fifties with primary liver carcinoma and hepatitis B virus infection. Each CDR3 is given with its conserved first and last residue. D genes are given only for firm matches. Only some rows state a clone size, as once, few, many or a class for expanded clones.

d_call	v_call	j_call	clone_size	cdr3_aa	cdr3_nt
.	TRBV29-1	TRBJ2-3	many	CSGSAGDTQYF	TGCAGCGGTTCAGCGGGAGATACGCAGTATTTT
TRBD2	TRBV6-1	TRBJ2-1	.	CASSERVAGGVDEQFF	TGTGCCAGCAGTGAGAGGGTAGCGGGGGGAGTCGATGAGCAGTTCTTC
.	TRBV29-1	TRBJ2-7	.	CSVEQGAYEQYF	TGCAGCGTTGAACAGGGAGCCTACGAGCAGTACTTC
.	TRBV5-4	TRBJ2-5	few	CASSLASQQETQYF	TGTGCCAGCAGCTTGGCCTCACAGCAAGAGACCCAGTACTTC
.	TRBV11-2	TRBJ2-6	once	CASSLDRARANVLAF	TGTGCCAGCAGCTTAGACAGGGCTAGGGCCAACGTCCTGGCTTTC
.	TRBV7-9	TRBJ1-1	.	CASRLEGPEAFF	TGTGCCAGCAGGCTGGAGGGGCCTGAAGCTTTCTTT
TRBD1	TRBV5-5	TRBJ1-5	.	CAGSLAQGEQPQHF	TGTGCCGGCAGCTTGGCCCAGGGGGAACAGCCCCAGCATTTT
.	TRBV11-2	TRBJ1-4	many	CASSLFREKLFF	TGTGCCAGCAGCCTTTTTCGTGAAAAACTGTTTTTT
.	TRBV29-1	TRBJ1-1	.	CSVWQTTEAIF	TGCAGCGTTTGGCAGACCACTGAAGCTATCTTT
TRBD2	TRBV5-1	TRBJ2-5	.	CASSRLSGSEETQYF	TGCGCCAGCAGCCGATTAAGCGGGAGCGAAGAGACCCAGTACTTC
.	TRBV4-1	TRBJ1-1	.	CASSQERGLNAEAFF	TGCGCCAGCAGCCAAGAGCGGGGGCTGAACGCTGAAGCTTTCTTT
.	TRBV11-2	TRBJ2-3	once	CAGSPPGGRGTDTQYF	TGTGCCGGCAGCCCCCCAGGCGGGAGAGGGACAGATACGCAGTATTTC
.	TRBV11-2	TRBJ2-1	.	CVSSLVRQAGWEQFF	TGTGTCAGCAGCTTAGTTAGACAAGCGGGCTGGGAGCAGTTCTTC
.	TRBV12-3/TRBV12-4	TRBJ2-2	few	CASSWTAGELFF	TGTGCCAGCAGTTGGACGGCCGGGGAGCTGTTTTTT
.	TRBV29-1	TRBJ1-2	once	CSVEATRSDGYTF	TGCAGCGTTGAAGCCACGCGATCAGATGGCTACACCTTC
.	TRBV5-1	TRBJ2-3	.	CASSFTGTSTDMQYF	TGCGCCAGCAGCTTCACCGGGACAAGCACAGATATGCAGTATTTT
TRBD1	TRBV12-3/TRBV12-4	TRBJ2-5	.	CASRQGVRETQYF	TGTGCCAGCCGACAGGGGGTAAGAGAGACCCAGTACTTC
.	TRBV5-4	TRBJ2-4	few	CASSSDTHIQYF	TGTGCCAGCAGCTCGGACACGCACATTCAGTACTTC
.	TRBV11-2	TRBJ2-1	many	CASSPSRGQIWNEQFF	TGTGCCAGCAGCCCTTCGAGAGGACAGATCTGGAATGAGCAGTTCTTC
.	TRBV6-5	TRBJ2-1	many	CASRATSNEQFF	TGTGCCAGCAGGGCGACTTCGAATGAGCAGTTCTTC
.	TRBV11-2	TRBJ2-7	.	CARSLTHGAYEQYF	TGTGCTAGAAGCTTAACCCACGGAGCATACGAGCAGTACTTC
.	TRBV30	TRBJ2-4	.	CAWASSAGNIQYF	TGTGCCTGGGCCTCTAGCGCGGGAAACATTCAGTACTTC